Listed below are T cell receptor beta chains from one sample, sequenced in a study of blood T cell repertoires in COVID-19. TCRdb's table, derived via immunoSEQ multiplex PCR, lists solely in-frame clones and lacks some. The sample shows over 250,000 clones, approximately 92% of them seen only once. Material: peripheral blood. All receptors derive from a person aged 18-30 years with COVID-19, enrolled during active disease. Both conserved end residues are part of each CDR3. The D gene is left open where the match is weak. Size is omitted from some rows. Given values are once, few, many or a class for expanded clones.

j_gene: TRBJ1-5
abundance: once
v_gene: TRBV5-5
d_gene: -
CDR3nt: TGTGCCAGCAGCTCAGACAGCTCAAATCAGCCCCAGCATTTT
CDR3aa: CASSSDSSNQPQHF

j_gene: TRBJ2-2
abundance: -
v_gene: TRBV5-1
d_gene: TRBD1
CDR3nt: TGCGCCAGCAGCACCGGGACAGGGTACACCGGGGAGCTGTTTTTT
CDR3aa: CASSTGTGYTGELFF

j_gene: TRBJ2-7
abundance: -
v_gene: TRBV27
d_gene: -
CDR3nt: TGTGCCAGCAGTTTTGGAGGGCTCGAGCAGTACTTC
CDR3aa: CASSFGGLEQYF

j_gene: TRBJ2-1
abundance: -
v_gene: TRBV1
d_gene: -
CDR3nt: TGCACCAGCAGCCAATCCGGGGCCTACAATGAGCAGTTCTTC
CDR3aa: CTSSQSGAYNEQFF

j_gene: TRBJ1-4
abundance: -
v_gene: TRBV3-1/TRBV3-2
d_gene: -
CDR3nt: TGTGCCAGCAGCCAAGGGAGAACTAATGAAAAACTGTTTTTT
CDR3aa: CASSQGRTNEKLFF

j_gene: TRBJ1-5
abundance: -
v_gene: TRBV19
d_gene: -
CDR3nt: TGTGCCAGTAGTATAGGTGGAGGGGGCAATCAGCCCCAGCATTTT
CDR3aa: CASSIGGGGNQPQHF

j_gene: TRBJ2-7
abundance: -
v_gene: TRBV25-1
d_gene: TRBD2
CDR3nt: TGTGCCAGCAGTGAGACTAGCGGGAGGGCCCGGGACGAGCAGTACTTC
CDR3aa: CASSETSGRARDEQYF

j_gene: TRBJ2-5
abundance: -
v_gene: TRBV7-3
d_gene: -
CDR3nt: TGTGCCAGCAGCTTCGGTGGTAGCCAAGAGACCCAGTACTTC
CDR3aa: CASSFGGSQETQYF

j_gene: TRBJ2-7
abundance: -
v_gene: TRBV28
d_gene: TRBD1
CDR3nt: TGTGCCAGCAGTTTACCCCATACCGGGACAGAGAGCTCCTACGAGCAGTACTTC
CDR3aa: CASSLPHTGTESSYEQYF

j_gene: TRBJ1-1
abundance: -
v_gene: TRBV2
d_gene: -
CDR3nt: TGTGCCAGCAGTGAAATCGGAGGGGTCGGAGCTTTCTTT
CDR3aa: CASSEIGGVGAFF

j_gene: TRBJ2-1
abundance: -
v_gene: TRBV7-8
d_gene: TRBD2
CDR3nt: TGTGCCAGCAGCTTATCGGGACTACTAAATGAGCAGTTCTTC
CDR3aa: CASSLSGLLNEQFF

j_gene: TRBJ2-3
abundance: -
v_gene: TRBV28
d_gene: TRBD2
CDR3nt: TGTGCCAGCAGTCCTTTTAAAGGGACACACCCTAGCGGGATCACAGATACGCAGTATTTT
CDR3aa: CASSPFKGTHPSGITDTQYF

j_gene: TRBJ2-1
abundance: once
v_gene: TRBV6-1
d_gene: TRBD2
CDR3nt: TGTGCCAGCAGTGAATGGGCTAGCGGGCCGCCCTACAATGAGCAGTTCTTC
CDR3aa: CASSEWASGPPYNEQFF

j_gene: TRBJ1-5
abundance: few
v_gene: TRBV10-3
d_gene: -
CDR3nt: TGTGCCATCAGCAGAAATAGCAATCAGCCCCAGCATTTT
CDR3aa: CAISRNSNQPQHF

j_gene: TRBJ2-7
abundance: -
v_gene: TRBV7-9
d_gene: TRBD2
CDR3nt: TGTGCCAGCAGCCCGACTAGCGGGAGGGCCTACGAGCAGTACTTC
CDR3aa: CASSPTSGRAYEQYF

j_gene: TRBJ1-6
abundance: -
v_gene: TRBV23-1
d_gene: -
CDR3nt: TGCGCCAGCGGGGGCCTACCCCTCCACTTT
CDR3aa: CASGGLPLHF

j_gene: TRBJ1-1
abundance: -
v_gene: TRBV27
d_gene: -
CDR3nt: TGTGCCAGCAGTTTTTCGGGTCGCACTGAAGCTTTCTTT
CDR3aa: CASSFSGRTEAFF

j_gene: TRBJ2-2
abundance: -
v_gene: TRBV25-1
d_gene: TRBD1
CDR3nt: TGTGCCAGCAAAGGGCAGGGGGATTCCGGGGAGCTGTTTTTT
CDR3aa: CASKGQGDSGELFF

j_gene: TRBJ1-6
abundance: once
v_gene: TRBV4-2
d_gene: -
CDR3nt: TGTGCCAGCAGCCAAGAAACAGGTTGGGGCCCCGAGAGCTCCTATAATTCACCCCTCCACTTT
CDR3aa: CASSQETGWGPESSYNSPLHF

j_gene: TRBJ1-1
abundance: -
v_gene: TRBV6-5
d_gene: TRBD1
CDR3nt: TGTGCCAGCGCGGACAGGGGGTACACTGAAGCTTTCTTT
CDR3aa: CASADRGYTEAFF

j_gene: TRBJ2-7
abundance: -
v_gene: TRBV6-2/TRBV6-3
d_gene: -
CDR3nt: TGTGCCAGCAGTTACTACCTACGGGTCAGCTCCTACGAGCAGTACTTC
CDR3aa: CASSYYLRVSSYEQYF

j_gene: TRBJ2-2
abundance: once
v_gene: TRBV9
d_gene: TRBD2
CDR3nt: TGTGCCAGCAGCGTAGGACTAGCAGGCACCGGGGAGCTGTTTTTT
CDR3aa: CASSVGLAGTGELFF

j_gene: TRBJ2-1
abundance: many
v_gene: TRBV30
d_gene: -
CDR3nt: TGTGCCTGGAGTGTGGGCCAGGGCGTCGATGAGCAGTTCTTC
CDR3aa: CAWSVGQGVDEQFF

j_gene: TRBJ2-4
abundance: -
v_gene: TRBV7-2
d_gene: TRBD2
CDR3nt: TGTGCCAGCAGCACCGGGAGGAGCGGCAAAAACATTCAGTACTTC
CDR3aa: CASSTGRSGKNIQYF

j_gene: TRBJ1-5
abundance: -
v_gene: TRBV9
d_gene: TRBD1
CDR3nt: TGTGCCAGCAGCCCCAGCGGGGACAGGTACCAGCCCCAGCATTTT
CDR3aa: CASSPSGDRYQPQHF

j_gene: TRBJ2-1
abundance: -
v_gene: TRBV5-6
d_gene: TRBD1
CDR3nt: TGTGCCAGCAGCTCGGACAGGGTGGGATCGGGGATCTACAATGAGCAGTTCTTC
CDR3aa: CASSSDRVGSGIYNEQFF

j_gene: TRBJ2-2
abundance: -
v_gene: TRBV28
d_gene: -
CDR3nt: TGTGCCAGCAGTTTTTCCGCAGGGGTAGGGACCGGGGAGCTGTTTTTT
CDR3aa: CASSFSAGVGTGELFF

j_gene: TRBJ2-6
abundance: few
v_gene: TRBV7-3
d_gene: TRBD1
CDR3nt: TGTGCCAGCAGCATCACGGGGACAGGGCAAGGGGCCAACGTCCTGACTTTC
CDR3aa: CASSITGTGQGANVLTF

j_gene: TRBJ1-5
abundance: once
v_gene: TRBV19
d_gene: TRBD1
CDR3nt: TGTGCCAGTAGAGTCCAGGGGGAGATCGCACAGCCCCAGCATTTT
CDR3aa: CASRVQGEIAQPQHF

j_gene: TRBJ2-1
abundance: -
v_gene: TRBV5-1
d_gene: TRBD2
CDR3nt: TGCGCCAGCAGCTTGGGGCTAGCGGGAGATGTGGATGAGCAGTTCTTC
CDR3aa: CASSLGLAGDVDEQFF

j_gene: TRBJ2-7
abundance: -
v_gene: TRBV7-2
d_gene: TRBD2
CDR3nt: TGTGCCAGCAGGATAGCGGGAGGACCATCGGGCGAGCAGTACTTC
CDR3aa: CASRIAGGPSGEQYF

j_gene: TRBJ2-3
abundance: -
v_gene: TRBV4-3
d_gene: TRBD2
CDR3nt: TGCGCCAGCAGCCAGGGACTAGCGGGAGGGGATACGCAGTATTTT
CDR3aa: CASSQGLAGGDTQYF

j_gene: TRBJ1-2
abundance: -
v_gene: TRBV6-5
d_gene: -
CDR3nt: TGTGCCACCGAGAAAACGAAGGGGTATGGCTACACCTTC
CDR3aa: CATEKTKGYGYTF

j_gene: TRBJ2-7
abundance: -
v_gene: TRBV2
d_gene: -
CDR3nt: TGTGCCAGCAGTGACCTAGCCGGGGAGCAGTACTTC
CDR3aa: CASSDLAGEQYF

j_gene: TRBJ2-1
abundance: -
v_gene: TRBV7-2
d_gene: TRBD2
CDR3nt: TGTGCCAGCAGCTCCCGTATTGGGCTAGCGGGTTTCAACAATGAGCAGTTCTTC
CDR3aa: CASSSRIGLAGFNNEQFF

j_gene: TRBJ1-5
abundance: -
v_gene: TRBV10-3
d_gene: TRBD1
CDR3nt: TGTGCCATCAGTGACGAGGGGGCGGAAGATCAGCCCCAGCATTTT
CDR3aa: CAISDEGAEDQPQHF

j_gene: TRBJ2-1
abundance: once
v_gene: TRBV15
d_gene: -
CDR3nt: TGTGCCACCAGCGGGTTACAGGGTTGGGATGAGCAGTTCTTC
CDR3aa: CATSGLQGWDEQFF

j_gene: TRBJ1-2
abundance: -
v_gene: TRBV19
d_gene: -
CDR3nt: TGTGCCAGTATCGTAGGGGGGGTTAAAGATGGCTACACCTTC
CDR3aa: CASIVGGVKDGYTF

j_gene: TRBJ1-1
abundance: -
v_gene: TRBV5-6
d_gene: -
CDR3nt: TGTGCCAGCAGCTTGGATGCGGGGGCCACTGAAGCTTTCTTT
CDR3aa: CASSLDAGATEAFF

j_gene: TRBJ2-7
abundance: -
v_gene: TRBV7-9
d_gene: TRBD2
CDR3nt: TGTGCCAGCAGCACGACACTAGCGGGAGCTGGCGAGCAGTACTTC
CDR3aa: CASSTTLAGAGEQYF

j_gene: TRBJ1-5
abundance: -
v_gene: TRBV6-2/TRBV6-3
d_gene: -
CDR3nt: TGTGCCAGCACCCCACAGGATAATCAGCCCCAGCATTTT
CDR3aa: CASTPQDNQPQHF

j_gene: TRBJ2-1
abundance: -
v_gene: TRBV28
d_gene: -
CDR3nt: TGTGCCAGCAGTCCCCTAGGGGGGGCCTACAATGAGCAGTTCTTC
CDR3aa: CASSPLGGAYNEQFF

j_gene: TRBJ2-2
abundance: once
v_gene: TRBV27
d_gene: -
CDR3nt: TGTGCCAGCAGTTTATTTTCAGGGGTGGGCACCGGGGAGCTGTTTTTT
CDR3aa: CASSLFSGVGTGELFF

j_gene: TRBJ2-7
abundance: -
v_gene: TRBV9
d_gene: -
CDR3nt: TGTGCCAGCAGCGTAGACCCCAGTTCCACGTACGAGCAGTACTTC
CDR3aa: CASSVDPSSTYEQYF

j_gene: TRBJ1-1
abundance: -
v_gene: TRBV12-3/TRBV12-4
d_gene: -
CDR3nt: TGTGCCAGCCCCCGGGGTGCTGAAGCTTTCTTT
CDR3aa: CASPRGAEAFF

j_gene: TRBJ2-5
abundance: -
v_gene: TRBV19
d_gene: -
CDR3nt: TGTGCCAGTAGCAAAAGGTTGGGGGCAGGGGAGACCCAGTACTTC
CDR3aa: CASSKRLGAGETQYF

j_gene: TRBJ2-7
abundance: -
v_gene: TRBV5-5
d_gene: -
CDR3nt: TGTGCCAGCAGCTTGGCAGGGAACTACGAGCAGTACTTC
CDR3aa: CASSLAGNYEQYF

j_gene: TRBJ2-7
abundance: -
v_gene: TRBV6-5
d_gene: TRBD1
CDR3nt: TGTGCCAGCAGTTCACAGGGGAGTAGCTACGAGCAGTACTTC
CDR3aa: CASSSQGSSYEQYF

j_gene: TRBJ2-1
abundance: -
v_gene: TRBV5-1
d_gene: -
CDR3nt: TGCGCCAGCAGCTTGGGCCCTTCGGTCCATGAGCAGTTCTTC
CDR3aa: CASSLGPSVHEQFF

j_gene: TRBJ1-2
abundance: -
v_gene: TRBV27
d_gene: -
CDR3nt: TGTGCCAGCAGTCCAACCCGACAGCCGCCTAACTATGGCTACACCTTC
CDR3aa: CASSPTRQPPNYGYTF

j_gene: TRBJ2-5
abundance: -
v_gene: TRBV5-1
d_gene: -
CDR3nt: TGCGCCAGCAGCTTGATAATGGGCGGGGAGACCCAGTACTTC
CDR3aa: CASSLIMGGETQYF

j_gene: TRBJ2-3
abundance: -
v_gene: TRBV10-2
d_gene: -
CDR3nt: TGCGCCACCAAACTAGGAAGCACAGATACGCAGTATTTT
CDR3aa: CATKLGSTDTQYF